These 5 T cell receptor beta chains share one sample of origin, sequenced in a study of cytomegalovirus exposure and HLA in healthy donors. The primer mix had 60 Vbeta and 13 Jbeta primers. The repertoire was sequenced with immunoSEQ multiplex PCR; TCRdb's copy has only in-frame clones and lacks some. The sample lists some 76,000 clones, about nine tenths occurring once. Sequencing was done on a sample of PBMCs. These receptors came from a woman aged 25 to 39 in good health and CMV-seronegative.

This chain links TRBV11-3 with TRBJ2-7, with a tentative D call TRBD1 (7 bases). With 0 bases removed from V and 2 bases from J, the gap between germline ends came to 17 bases. Germline CDR1 and CDR2: SGHNT and YENEEA. The CDR3 spans 17 residues. The CDR3 region has the DNA TGTGCCAGCAGCTTAGATTGGCTAGCGACAGGGACCTACGAGCAGTACTTC. Translating it yields CASSLDWLATGTYEQYF.

This sequence joins TRBV13 and TRBJ2-1; D uncertain. V was pared by 7 bases and J by 0 bases, with 7 bases between. CDR3 length: 13 amino acids. Germline V CDR1 and CDR2: PRHDT, FYEKMQ (reference sequence). The CDR3: CASTRGSYNEQFF. CDR3 nucleotides: TGTGCCAGCACGCGAGGCTCCTACAATGAGCAGTTCTTC.

V usage is TRBV6-4 and J usage is TRBJ2-7; 15 bases match TRBD2. The CDR3 extends over 21 amino acids. Germline V gene data show CDR1 as MRHNA and CDR2 as SNTAGT. V trimming: 0 bases; J trimming: 5 bases; junction bases outside the gene matches: 17. CDR3 DNA sequence: TGTGCCAGCAGTGACTCGCGATATCAACCGGGACTAGCGGGGGGAAAGAACGAGCAGTACTTC. It yields the protein CASSDSRYQPGLAGGKNEQYF.

V usage is TRBV28 and J usage is TRBJ1-4, with TRBD1 matching over 9 bases. The CDR3 totals 14 residues. Germline CDR1 reads MDHEN; CDR2 reads SYDVKM. V was pared by 7 bases and J by 7 bases, with 7 bases of the junction left unmatched. CDR3 sequence reads: CASKKQGAIEKLFF. The CDR3 DNA is TGTGCCAGCAAAAAACAGGGGGCAATTGAAAAACTGTTTTTT.

This clone was seen just once. The V call is TRBV19, the J call TRBJ2-7; D perhaps matches TRBD1 (5 bases). The CDR3 extends over 13 amino acids. V was shortened by 3 bases and J by 4 bases, with 10 bases between the two germline ends. The germline gives CDR1 LNHDA, CDR2 SQIVND (reference sequence). The CDR3 region is CASSIGREYEQYF. In DNA, the CDR3 is TGTGCCAGTAGTATTGGCAGGGAATACGAGCAGTACTTC.